This T cell receptor beta chain was sequenced for a study of cytomegalovirus exposure and HLA in healthy donors. The germline V and J ends were trimmed by 7 bases and 0 bases, with 13 bases remaining between them. The CDR3 length is 16 residues. Germline assignment: CDR1 MGHRA and CDR2 YSYEKL. Overall study results and limits: TCR beta sequences reportedly predicted most subjects' HLA-A and HLA-B alleles accurately.

Note on this clone: Its antigen is unknown.

Amplification used 60 Vbeta primers and 13 Jbeta primers. Sequenced by immunoSEQ multiplex PCR; TCRdb stores in-frame clones only, minus some. The repertoire holds about 94,000 clones, approximately 78% seen once, with under 0.8% in the top ten. The sequence derives from a woman aged 55-70 years in good health and CMV-seronegative. The sequenced sample consisted of PBMCs. V and J are TRBV4-1 and TRBJ1-6; D is undetermined. The CDR3 nucleotides are TGCGCCAGCAACATACAAGCGAGCTCCTATAATTCACCCCTCCACTTT. Protein product: CASNIQASSYNSPLHF.